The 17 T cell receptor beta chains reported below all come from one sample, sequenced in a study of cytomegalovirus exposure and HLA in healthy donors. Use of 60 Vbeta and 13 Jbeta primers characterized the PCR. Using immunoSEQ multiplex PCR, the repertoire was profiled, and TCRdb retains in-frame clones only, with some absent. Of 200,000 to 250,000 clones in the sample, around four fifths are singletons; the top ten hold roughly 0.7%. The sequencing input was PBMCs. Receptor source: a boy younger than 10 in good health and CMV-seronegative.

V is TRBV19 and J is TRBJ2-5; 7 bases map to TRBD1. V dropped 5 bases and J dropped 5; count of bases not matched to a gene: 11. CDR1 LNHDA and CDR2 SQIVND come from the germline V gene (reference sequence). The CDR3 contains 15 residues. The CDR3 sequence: CASSRTSTGSETQYF. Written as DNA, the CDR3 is TGTGCCAGTAGTCGCACCTCGACAGGGAGCGAGACCCAGTACTTC.

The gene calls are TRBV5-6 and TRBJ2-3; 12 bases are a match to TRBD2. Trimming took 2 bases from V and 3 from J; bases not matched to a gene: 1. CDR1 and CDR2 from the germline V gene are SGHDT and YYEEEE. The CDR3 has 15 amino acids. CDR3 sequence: CASSFGLAGTDTQYF. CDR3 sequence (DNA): TGTGCCAGCAGCTTTGGACTAGCGGGAACAGATACGCAGTATTTT.

CDR3 bases: TGTGCCAGCAGCTTAGTTCACAGGGACTATGGCTACACCTTC. This codes for CASSLVHRDYGYTF. V usage is TRBV7-9 and J usage is TRBJ1-2, with D possibly being TRBD1 (6 bases). The length of the CDR3 is 14 residues. Between the trimmed V and J ends, which lost 1 base and 3 bases, there was a span of 9 bases. Germline loops: CDR1 SEHNR, CDR2 FQNEAQ (reference sequence).

The DNA of the CDR3 is TGTGCCAGCAGTGGACAGGGGACGGCTCAGCCCCAGCATTTT. It translates to CASSGQGTAQPQHF. This chain uses TRBV2 with TRBJ1-5, with 8 bases matching TRBD1. V was pared by 4 bases and J by 6 bases, with 5 bases of the junction left unmatched. The CDR3 runs to 14 residues. CDR1 is SNHLY, CDR2 FYNNEI, per germline.

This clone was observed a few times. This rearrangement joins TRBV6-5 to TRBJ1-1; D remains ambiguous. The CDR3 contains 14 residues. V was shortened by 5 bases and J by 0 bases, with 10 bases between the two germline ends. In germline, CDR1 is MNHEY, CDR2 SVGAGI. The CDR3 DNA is TGTGCCAGCAGTCTTACAACAATGAACACTGAAGCTTTCTTT. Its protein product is CASSLTTMNTEAFF.

CDR3 sequence (DNA): TGTGCCAGCAGTGGGGGACTAGCGGGAGACTACGAGCAGTACTTC. Its protein product is CASSGGLAGDYEQYF. The rearrangement uses TRBV2 and TRBJ2-5, with 14 bases fitting TRBD2. The J call may be mistaken, given a closer DNA end match to TRBJ2-7. The germline V gene encodes CDR1 SNHLY and CDR2 FYNNEI. CDR3 length equals 15 residues.

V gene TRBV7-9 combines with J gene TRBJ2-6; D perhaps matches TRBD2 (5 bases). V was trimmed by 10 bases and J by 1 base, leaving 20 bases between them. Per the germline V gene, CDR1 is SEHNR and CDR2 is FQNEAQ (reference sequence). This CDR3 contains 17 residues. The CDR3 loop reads CATRYTRDLSGANVLTF. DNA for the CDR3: TGTGCCACCAGATACACTCGGGATTTGTCTGGGGCCAACGTCCTGACTTTC.

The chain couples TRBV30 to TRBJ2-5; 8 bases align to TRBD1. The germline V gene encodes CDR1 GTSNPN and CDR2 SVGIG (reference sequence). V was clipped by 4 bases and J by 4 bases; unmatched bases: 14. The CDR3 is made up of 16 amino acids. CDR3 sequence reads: CAWTRVLDRVGETQYF. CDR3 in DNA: TGTGCCTGGACCCGGGTTTTGGACAGGGTGGGAGAGACCCAGTACTTC.

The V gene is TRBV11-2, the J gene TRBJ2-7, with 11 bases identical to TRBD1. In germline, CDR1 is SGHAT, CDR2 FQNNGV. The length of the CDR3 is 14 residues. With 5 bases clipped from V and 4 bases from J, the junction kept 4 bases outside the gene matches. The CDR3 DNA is TGTGCCAGCAGCCCGGGACAGGGGGGATACGAGCAGTACTTC. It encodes CASSPGQGGYEQYF.

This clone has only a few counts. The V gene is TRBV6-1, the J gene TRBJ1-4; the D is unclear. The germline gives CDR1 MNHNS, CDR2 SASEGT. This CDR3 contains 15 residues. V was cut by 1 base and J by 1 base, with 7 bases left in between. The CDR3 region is CASSEEHRTNEKLFF. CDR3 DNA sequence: TGTGCCAGCAGTGAAGAGCACAGAACTAATGAAAAACTGTTTTTT.

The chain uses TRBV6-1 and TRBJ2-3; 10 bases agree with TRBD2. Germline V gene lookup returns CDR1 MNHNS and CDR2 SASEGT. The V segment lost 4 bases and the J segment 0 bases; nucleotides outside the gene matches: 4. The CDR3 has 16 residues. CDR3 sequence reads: CASSGRAGGSTDTQYF. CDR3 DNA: TGTGCCAGCAGTGGCCGAGCGGGAGGGAGCACAGATACGCAGTATTTT.

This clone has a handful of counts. The CDR3 is CASSHAADGSTYEQYF. The DNA of the CDR3 is TGCGCCAGCAGCCACGCCGCCGATGGCTCGACCTACGAGCAGTACTTC. The V gene is TRBV4-1, the J gene TRBJ2-7, with D unclear. There are 16 residues in the CDR3. Germline assignment: CDR1 MGHRA and CDR2 YSYEKL. V lost 3 bases and J 2 bases, leaving 17 bases between the germline ends.

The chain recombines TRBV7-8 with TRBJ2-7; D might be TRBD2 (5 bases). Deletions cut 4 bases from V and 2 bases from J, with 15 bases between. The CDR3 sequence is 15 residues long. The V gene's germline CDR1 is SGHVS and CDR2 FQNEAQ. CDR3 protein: CASSSLKGVAYEQYF. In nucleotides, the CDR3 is TGTGCCAGCAGCTCATTAAAGGGAGTCGCCTACGAGCAGTACTTC.

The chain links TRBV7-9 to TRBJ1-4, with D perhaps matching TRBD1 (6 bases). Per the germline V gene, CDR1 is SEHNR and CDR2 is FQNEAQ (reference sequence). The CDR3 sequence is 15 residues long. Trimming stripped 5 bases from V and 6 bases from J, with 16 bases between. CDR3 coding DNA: TGTGCCAGCAGCCCACGTGACAGGTCCCATGAAAAACTGTTTTTT. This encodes CASSPRDRSHEKLFF. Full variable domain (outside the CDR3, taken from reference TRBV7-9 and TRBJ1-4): DTGVSQNPRHKITKRGQNVTFRCDPISEHNRLYWYRQTLGQGPEFLTYFQNEAQLEKSRLLSDRFSAERPKGSFSTLEIQRTEQGDSAMYLCASSPRDRSHEKLFFGSGTQLSVL.

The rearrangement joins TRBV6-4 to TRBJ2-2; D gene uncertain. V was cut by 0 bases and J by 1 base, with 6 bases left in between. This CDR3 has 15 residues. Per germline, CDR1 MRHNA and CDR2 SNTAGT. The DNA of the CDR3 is TGTGCCAGCAGTGACTCGGCAAAGAACACCGGGGAGCTGTTTTTT. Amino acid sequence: CASSDSAKNTGELFF.

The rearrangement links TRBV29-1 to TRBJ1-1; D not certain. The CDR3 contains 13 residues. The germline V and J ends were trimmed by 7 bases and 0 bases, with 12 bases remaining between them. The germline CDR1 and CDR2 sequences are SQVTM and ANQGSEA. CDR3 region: CSAKPRLNTEAFF. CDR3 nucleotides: TGCAGCGCCAAGCCCAGGTTGAACACTGAAGCTTTCTTT.

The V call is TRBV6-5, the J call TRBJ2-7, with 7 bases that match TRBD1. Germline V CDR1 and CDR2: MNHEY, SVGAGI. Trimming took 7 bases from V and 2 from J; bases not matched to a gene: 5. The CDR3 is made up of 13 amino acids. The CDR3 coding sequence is TGTGCCAGCAACCCGGGACAGCCCTACGAGCAGTACTTC. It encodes CASNPGQPYEQYF.